The 5 T cell receptor beta chains reported below all come from one sample, sequenced in a study of cytomegalovirus exposure and HLA in healthy donors. PCR employed 60 Vbeta and 13 Jbeta primers. Sequencing was performed with immunoSEQ multiplex PCR; in TCRdb, only in-frame clones are kept and a portion is missing. The top ten hold 1.6% of the sample, which has about 140,000 clones, about 75% seen once. The sample was PBMCs. The receptors originated from a woman aged 25 to 39 in good health and CMV-seronegative.

The table lists this clone with a few counts. The chain employs TRBV28 and TRBJ1-4, with 8 bases fitting TRBD1. The junction had 11 bases not matched to a gene; V was cut back by 1 base and J by 7 bases. This CDR3 is 17 amino acids long. Germline V gene data show CDR1 as MDHEN and CDR2 as SYDVKM. The CDR3 spells CASSLFNPGGGSEKLFF. CDR3 bases: TGTGCCAGCAGTTTATTCAACCCAGGGGGCGGTTCTGAAAAACTGTTTTTT. Variable domain in full (rest from reference TRBV28 and TRBJ1-4): DVKVTQSSRYLVKRTGEKVFLECVQDMDHENMFWYRQDPGLGLRLIYFSYDVKMKEKGDIPEGYSVSREKKERFSLILESASTNQTSMYLCASSLFNPGGGSEKLFFGSGTQLSVL.

This clone was recorded only once. This chain uses TRBV5-4 with TRBJ1-2, with 8 bases aligning to TRBD1. The trim removed 0 bases at V and 5 bases at J, leaving 6 bases unmatched. CDR1 is SGHNT and CDR2 is YYREEE in the germline V gene (reference sequence). CDR3 length: 15 residues. CDR3 in DNA: TGTGCCAGCAGCTTGGTGGGCAGGGGGCCGTATGGCTACACCTTC. This sequence encodes CASSLVGRGPYGYTF.

J is TRBJ2-5 and V is TRBV10-3, with D tentatively TRBD2 (6 bases). There are 15 residues in the CDR3. Germline V CDR1 and CDR2: ENHRY, SYGVKD. V was pared by 3 bases and J by 4 bases, with 15 bases between. As DNA, the CDR3 is TGTGCCATCAGTGACGAGGGCGGGATCACAGAGACCCAGTACTTC. Protein: CAISDEGGITETQYF.

The rearrangement uses TRBV6-6 and TRBJ2-6, with D tentatively TRBD2 (6 bases). V lost 8 bases and J 0 bases, leaving 11 bases between the germline ends. CDR1 is MNHNY, CDR2 SVGAGI, per germline (reference sequence). CDR3 length: 15 residues. The CDR3 spells CASLWRGSGANVLTF. CDR3 sequence (DNA): TGTGCCAGCCTTTGGAGGGGCTCTGGGGCCAACGTCCTGACTTTC.

This chain connects TRBV10-3 to TRBJ2-5; the match to TRBD2 covers 9 bases. Germline lookup yields CDR1 ENHRY and CDR2 SYGVKD. With 0 bases clipped from V and 2 bases from J, the junction kept 7 bases outside the gene matches. The length of the CDR3 is 17 residues. CDR3 in amino acids: CAISESGRLAGQETQYF. As DNA, the CDR3 is TGTGCCATCAGTGAGTCGGGTCGCCTAGCGGGACAAGAGACCCAGTACTTC.